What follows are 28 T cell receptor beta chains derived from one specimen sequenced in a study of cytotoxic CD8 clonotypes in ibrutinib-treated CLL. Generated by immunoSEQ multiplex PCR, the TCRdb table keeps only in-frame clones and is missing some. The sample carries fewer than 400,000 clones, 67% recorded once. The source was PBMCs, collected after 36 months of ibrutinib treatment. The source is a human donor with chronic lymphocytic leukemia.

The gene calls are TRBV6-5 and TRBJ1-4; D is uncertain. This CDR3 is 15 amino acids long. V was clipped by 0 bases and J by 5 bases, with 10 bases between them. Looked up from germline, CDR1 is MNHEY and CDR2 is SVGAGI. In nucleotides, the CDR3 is TGTGCCAGCAGTTACTCGATATCCCCGAATGAAAAACTGTTTTTT. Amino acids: CASSYSISPNEKLFF.

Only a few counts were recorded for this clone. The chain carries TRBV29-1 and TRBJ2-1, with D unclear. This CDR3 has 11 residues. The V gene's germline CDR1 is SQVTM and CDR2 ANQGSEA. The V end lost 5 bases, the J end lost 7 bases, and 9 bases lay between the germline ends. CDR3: CSVPVGNEQFF. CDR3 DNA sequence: TGCAGCGTTCCAGTTGGGAATGAGCAGTTCTTC.

Here the CDR3 DNA reads TGTGCCAGCATAGGGGGGGCGAACACCGGGGAGCTGTTTTTT. This codes for CASIGGANTGELFF. This rearrangement joins TRBV6-1 to TRBJ2-2; tentative D call: TRBD2 (7 bases). Trimming pared 7 bases from V and 0 bases from J, leaving 9 bases between. This CDR3 is built from 14 residues. Per germline, CDR1 MNHNS and CDR2 SASEGT.

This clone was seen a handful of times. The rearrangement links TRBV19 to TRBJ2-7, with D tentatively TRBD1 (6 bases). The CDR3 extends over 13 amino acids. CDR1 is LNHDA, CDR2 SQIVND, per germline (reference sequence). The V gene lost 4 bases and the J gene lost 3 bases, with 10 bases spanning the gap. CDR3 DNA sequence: TGTGCCAGTAGTACTTCGGACAGCTACGAGCAGTACTTC. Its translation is CASSTSDSYEQYF.

As DNA, the CDR3 is TGTGCCAGCAGTTACTCGAGATTCGGGAGGGCCTCTGGCTACACCTTC. It translates to CASSYSRFGRASGYTF. This sequence joins TRBV6-5 and TRBJ1-2, with unresolved D. This CDR3 is built from 16 residues. The germline gives CDR1 MNHEY, CDR2 SVGAGI. The germline V and J ends were trimmed by 0 bases and 7 bases, with 18 bases remaining between them.

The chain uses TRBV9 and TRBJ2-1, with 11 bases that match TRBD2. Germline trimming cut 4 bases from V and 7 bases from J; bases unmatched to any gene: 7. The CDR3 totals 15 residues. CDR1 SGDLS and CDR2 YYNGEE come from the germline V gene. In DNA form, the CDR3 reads TGTGCCAGCAGCTTAGCGGGAGGGCCGGGAAATGAGCAGTTCTTC. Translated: CASSLAGGPGNEQFF.

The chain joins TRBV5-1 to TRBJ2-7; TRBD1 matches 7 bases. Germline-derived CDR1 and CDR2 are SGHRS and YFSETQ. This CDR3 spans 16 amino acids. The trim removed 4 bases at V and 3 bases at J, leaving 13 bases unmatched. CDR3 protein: CASSIPPQGQHYEQYF. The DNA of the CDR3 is TGCGCCAGCAGCATCCCCCCCCAGGGACAGCACTACGAGCAGTACTTC.

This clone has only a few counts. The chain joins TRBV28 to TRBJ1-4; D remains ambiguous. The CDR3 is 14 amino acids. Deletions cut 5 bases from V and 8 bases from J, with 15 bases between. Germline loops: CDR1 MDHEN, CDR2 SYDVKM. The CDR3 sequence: CASSPGSPPEKLFF. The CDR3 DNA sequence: TGTGCCAGCAGTCCGGGATCTCCGCCCGAAAAACTGTTTTTT.

CDR3 coding DNA: TGTGCCCCCCACTCGACCGGGGTCTATGGCTACACCTTC. Its protein product is CAPHSTGVYGYTF. This sequence joins TRBV30 and TRBJ1-2; D is undetermined. Looked up from germline, CDR1 is GTSNPN and CDR2 is SVGIG (reference sequence). Trimming removed 8 bases from V and 4 bases from J, with 17 bases in between. This CDR3 spans 13 amino acids.

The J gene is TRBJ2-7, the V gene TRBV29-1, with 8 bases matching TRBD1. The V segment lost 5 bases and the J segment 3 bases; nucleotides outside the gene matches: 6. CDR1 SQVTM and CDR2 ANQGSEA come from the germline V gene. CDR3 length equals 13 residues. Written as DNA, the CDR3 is TGCAGCGTTTCGGCAGGGGGCTTCTACGAGCAGTACTTC. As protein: CSVSAGGFYEQYF.

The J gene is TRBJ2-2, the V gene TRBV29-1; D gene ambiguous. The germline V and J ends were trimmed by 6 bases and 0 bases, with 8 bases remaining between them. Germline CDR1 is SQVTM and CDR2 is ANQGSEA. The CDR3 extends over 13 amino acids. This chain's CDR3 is CSVAAPNTGELFF. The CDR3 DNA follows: TGCAGCGTCGCTGCCCCGAACACCGGGGAGCTGTTTTTT.

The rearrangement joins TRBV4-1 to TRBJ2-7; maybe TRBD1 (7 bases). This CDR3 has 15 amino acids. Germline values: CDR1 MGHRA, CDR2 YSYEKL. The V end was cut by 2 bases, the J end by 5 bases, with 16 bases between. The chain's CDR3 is CASSQIVRGDHEQYF. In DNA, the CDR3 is TGCGCCAGCAGCCAAATCGTCAGGGGGGACCACGAGCAGTACTTC.

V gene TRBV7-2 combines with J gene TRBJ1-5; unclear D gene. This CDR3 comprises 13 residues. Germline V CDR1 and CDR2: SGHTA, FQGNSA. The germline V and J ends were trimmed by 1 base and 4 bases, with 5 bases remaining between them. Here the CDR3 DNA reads TGTGCCAGCAGCTTAGGCCCAAATCAGCCCCAGCATTTT. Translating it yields CASSLGPNQPQHF. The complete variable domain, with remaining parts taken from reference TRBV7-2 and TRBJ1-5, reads GAGVSQSPSNKVTEKGKDVELRCDPISGHTALYWYRQSLGQGLEFLIYFQGNSAPDKSGLPSDRFSAERTGGSVSTLTIQRTQQEDSAVYLCASSLGPNQPQHFGDGTRLSIL.

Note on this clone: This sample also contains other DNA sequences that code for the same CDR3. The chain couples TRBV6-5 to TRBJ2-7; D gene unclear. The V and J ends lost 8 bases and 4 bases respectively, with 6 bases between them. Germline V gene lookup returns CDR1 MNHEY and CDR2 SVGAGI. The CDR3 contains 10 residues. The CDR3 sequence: CASSLYEQYF. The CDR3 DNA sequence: TGTGCCAGCTCCCTGTACGAGCAGTACTTC.

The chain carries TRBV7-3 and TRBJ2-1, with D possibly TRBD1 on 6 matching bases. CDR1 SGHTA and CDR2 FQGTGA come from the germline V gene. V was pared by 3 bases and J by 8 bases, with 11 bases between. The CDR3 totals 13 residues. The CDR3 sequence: CASSFGRGDEQFF. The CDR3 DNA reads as TGTGCCAGCAGCTTTGGCAGGGGCGATGAGCAGTTCTTC.

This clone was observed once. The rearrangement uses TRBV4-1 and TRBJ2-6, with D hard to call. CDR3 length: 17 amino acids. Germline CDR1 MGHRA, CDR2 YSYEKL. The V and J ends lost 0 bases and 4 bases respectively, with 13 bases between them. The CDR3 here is CASSQEPIRSGANVLTF. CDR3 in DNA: TGCGCCAGCAGCCAAGAACCCATCCGAAGCGGGGCCAACGTCCTGACTTTC.

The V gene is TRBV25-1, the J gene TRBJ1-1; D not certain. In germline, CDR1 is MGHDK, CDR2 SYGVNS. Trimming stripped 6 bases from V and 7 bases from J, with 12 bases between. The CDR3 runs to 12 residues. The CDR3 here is CASRDWGVEAFF. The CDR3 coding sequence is TGTGCCAGCAGGGATTGGGGAGTTGAAGCTTTCTTT.

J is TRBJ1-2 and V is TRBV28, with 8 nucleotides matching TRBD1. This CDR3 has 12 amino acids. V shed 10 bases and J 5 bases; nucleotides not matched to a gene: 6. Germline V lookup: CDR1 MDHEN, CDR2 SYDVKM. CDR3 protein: CATHTGGYGYTF. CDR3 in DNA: TGTGCCACCCACACAGGGGGTTATGGCTACACCTTC.

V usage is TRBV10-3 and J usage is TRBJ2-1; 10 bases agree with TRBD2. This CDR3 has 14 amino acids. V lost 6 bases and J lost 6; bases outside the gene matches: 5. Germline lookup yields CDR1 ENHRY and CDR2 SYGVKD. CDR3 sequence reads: CAIRVAGGGNEQFF. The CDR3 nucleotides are TGTGCCATCAGAGTAGCGGGGGGCGGCAATGAGCAGTTCTTC.

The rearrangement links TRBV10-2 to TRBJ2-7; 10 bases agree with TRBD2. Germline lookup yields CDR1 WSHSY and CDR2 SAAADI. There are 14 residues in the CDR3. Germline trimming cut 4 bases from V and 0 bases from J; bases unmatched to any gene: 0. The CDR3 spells CASSASGSSYEQYF. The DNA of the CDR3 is TGCGCCAGCAGTGCTAGCGGGAGCTCCTACGAGCAGTACTTC.

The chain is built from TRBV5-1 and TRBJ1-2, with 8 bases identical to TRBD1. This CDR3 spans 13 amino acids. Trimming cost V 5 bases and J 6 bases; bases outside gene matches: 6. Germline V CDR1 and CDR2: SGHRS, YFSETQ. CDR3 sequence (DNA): TGCGCCAGCAGACTTCAGGGGGCGGATGGCTACACCTTC. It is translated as CASRLQGADGYTF.

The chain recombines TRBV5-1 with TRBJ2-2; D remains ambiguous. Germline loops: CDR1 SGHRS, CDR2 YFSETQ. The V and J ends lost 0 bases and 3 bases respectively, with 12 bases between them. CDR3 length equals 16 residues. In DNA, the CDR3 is TGCGCCAGCAGCTTGGCCGAGTTTCTGTACACCGGGGAGCTGTTTTTT. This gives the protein CASSLAEFLYTGELFF.

CDR3 amino acids: CASSSHIRSGVEFF. The CDR3 nucleotides are TGTGCCAGCAGCTCCCATATTCGGAGCGGGGTCGAGTTCTTC. V usage is TRBV13 and J usage is TRBJ2-1; TRBD2 agrees at 7 bases. CDR3 size: 14 residues. Germline lookup yields CDR1 PRHDT and CDR2 FYEKMQ (reference sequence). Trimming cost V 4 bases and J 14 bases; bases outside gene matches: 14.

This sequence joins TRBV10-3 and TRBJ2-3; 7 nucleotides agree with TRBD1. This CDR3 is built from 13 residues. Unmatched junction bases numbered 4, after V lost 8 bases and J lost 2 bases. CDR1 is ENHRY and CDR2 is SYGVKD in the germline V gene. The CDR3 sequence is CAIRDSLTDTQYF. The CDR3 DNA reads TGTGCCATCCGGGACAGCCTCACAGATACGCAGTATTTT.

CDR3 DNA: TGTGCCAGCAGCGTAGGCAACCGACGAAACTCTGGAAACACCATATATTTT. Translation gives CASSVGNRRNSGNTIYF. The rearrangement uses TRBV9 and TRBJ1-3; no clear D gene. Germline V gene sequence: CDR1 SGDLS, CDR2 YYNGEE. Trimming left V 0 bases short and J 0 bases short, with 13 bases between. This CDR3 is 17 amino acids long.

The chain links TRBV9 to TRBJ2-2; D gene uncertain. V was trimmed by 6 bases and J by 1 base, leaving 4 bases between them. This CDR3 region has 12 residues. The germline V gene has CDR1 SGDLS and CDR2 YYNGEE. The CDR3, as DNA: TGTGCCAGCAAGGGGAACACCGGGGAGCTGTTTTTT. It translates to CASKGNTGELFF. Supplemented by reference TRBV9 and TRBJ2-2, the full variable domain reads DSGVTQTPKHLITATGQRVTLRCSPRSGDLSVYWYQQSLDQGLQFLIQYYNGEERAKGNILERFSAQQFPDLHSELNLSSLELGDSALYFCASKGNTGELFFGEGSRLTVL.

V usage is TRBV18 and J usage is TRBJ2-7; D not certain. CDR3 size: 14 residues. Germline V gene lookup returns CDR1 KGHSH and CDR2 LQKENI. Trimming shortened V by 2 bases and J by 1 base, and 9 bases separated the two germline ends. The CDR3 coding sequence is TGTGCCAGCTCACCATACCGGCTTTCCTACGAGCAGTACTTC. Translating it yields CASSPYRLSYEQYF.

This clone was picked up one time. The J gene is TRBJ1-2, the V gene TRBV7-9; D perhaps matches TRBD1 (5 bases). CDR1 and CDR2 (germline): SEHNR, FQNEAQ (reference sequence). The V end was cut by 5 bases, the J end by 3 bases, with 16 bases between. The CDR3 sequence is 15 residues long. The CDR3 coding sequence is TGTGCCAGCAGCCCGAGGGGCGACAGCTACTATGGCTACACCTTC. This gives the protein CASSPRGDSYYGYTF.